This TCR beta chain was observed in a study of blood T cell repertoires in COVID-19. Across the whole study: T cells, B-cell-depleted T cells, or PBMCs provided the cDNA or gDNA that served as material.

Clones were read by immunoSEQ multiplex PCR, and TCRdb kept only the in-frame ones, dropping some. Of about 150,000 clones in the sample, 70% to 80% were seen once. The CDR3 contains 11 residues. CDR1 is DFQATT, CDR2 SNEGSKA, per germline (reference sequence). Seattle researchers signed up patients amid active infection and tracked them longitudinally. As regards this clone: The junction shows a germline mismatch at one end, possibly a read error.

This sequence was found in a woman aged 70 to 79 with COVID-19, enrolled during active disease. The chain employs TRBV20-1 and TRBJ1-2; TRBD1 is a possible D gene (5 bases). Material for sequencing was peripheral blood. In DNA, the CDR3 is TGTAAGGCAGGGTCTCTGGAGGGCTACACCTTC. It yields the protein CKAGSLEGYTF.